This T cell receptor beta chain came from a study of T cell responses to AZD1222 COVID-19 vaccine. The wider study: Investigators merged groups given second doses at roughly 4 or roughly 12 weeks. Whole-study findings and limits: Among those given AZD1222, only five to seven were seropositive at baseline. Possibly, clonal diversity was underestimated; donors were largely white British and included more females.

CDR1 SGHRS and CDR2 YFSETQ come from the germline V gene. This CDR3 has 15 amino acids. Trimming removed 0 bases at V and 7 bases at J, with 14 bases between. A remark on this clone: Its matching antigen is unknown.

Produced via immunoSEQ multiplex PCR; TCRdb's table is partial and in-frame only. This sample has about 140,000 clones, with around 93% found just once. The TCR comes from an adult in good health. The genes are TRBV5-1 and TRBJ2-4; D might be TRBD2 (6 bases). Specimen: peripheral blood, collected on day 0 of AZD1222 vaccination. The CDR3 is CASSLGGEGLNIQYF. The CDR3 coding sequence is TGCGCCAGCAGCTTGGGCGGGGAAGGGCTGAACATTCAGTACTTC.